Reported below is one T cell receptor (beta chain). This clone came up a few times. Its antigen is currently not known. No much larger clone exists at a distance of one base, and base qualities are not known. To prepare the library, the immunoSEQ multiplex PCR assay was applied. For the multiplex PCR, a mixture combining 60 forward primers for TCR Vbeta segments and 13 reverse primers for TCR Jbeta segments was used. Amplification of the CDR3 region of rearranged TCR beta genes was performed with a multiplex PCR assay on genomic DNA. The amplified TCR beta libraries were sequenced on the Illumina HiSeq System as 87-base-pair reads. Per the source publication's procedure: A later analysis tallied around 82 million unique TCR beta chains across the 666 repertoires, and approximately 9.9 million of those chains were shared by two or more donors. A nearest-neighbor algorithm error-corrected the raw reads and collapsed the reads into unique sequences, merging closely related sequences to remove PCR and sequencing errors. V, D and J gene segments were assigned by aligning CDR3 sequences to IMGT reference sequences. For a sequence to be retained, a match of at least six nucleotides was required to both a V gene segment and a J gene segment. Rearrangements were classified as productive when the CDR3 lacked stop codons and remained in frame with V and J, and all other rearrangements were classified as non-productive. CDR3 was defined by IMGT convention, running from the second conserved V-encoded cysteine to the conserved J-encoded phenylalanine. In an earlier analysis of around 570 of the donors, sequences lacking an unambiguous match to a single V gene segment were excluded. An earlier analysis of under 750 of the donors called V segments functional above 56.7% productive rearrangements and segregating when the between-donor standard deviation exceeded 5%. A statistical classification framework was built to diagnose cytomegalovirus status from the catalog of TCR beta chain sequences. In a later analysis, TCR nucleotide sequences were compared against IMGT/GENE-DB human TR gene sequences so that V and J genes could be assigned. The TCRdist pipeline was used in a later analysis to assign CDR3 sequences and most-parsimonious VDJ recombination scenarios. A later analysis defined each TCR beta chain by its CDR3 amino acid sequence plus V-gene family, and excluded reads lacking a unique V-gene family. To address suspected cross-contamination and a sequencing artifact, a later analysis removed a few hundred highly shared, low-generation-probability nucleotide sequences. In a later analysis, a clonal expansion index was calculated for each public chain from normalized within-repertoire ranks of inferred template counts. A later analysis computed generation probabilities with a VDJ recombination model fitted to out-of-frame rearrangements, and checked the results against IGoR. A later analysis scored TCR-TCR, TCR-HLA and TCR-CMV co-occurrence with hypergeometric tests, applying a repertoire-size bias correction to TCR pairs. In a later analysis, false discovery rates were estimated by permuting HLA or CMV assignments 20 times. In a later analysis, co-occurring TCRs were grouped using DBSCAN, with TCRdist sequence similarity added in when clustering inside HLA-allele-positive subsets. Repertoires with fewer than 30,000 or more than 120,000 public chains were left out of co-occurrence clustering, as were about five repertoires with anomalous nucleotide sharing. TCRdb re-hosts the immuneACCESS table, in-frame sequences only. Its copies lack some clones; in the studies checked, an unresolved V gene accounts for under half of them, and the cause for the rest is not known. V, J and clone size reflect that table, while D and trimming were determined from the DNA. The sample records roughly 150,000 clones, roughly 73% of which are singletons. Clones ranked in the top ten supply around 11% of the sample.

The CDR3 numbers 14 residues from cysteine through phenylalanine. The retained sequence is limited to the CDR3, 42 bases, with the frame set at the first base. These data are taken from a study of cytomegalovirus exposure and HLA in healthy donors (TCRdb year 2017). In terms of the full investigation: According to an earlier analysis of 550 to 750 of the donors, 150 million to 200 million T cells yielded some 110 million unique TCR beta sequences and approximately 300 Gb of sequence data. An early release covering 550 to 700 HLA-typed donors comprised approximately 290 gigabases of sequencing data and tens of millions of unique TCR sequences. Of the 300 to 400 genotyped donors, approximately 83% fell in the genetic ancestry cluster associated with self-reported Caucasian donors. The study aimed to test whether signatures of past pathogen exposure could be identified by cataloging public T cell receptors. The study profiled the T cell repertoires of under 850 subjects by immunosequencing and related them to cytomegalovirus serostatus. Along with the roughly 670-subject first cohort, a separate validation cohort of over a hundred different subjects was used. High-throughput TCR immunosequencing, statistical association of individual TCRs with disease status, and machine learning were combined to predict cytomegalovirus infection status. In a later analysis, previously published TCR beta repertoires from about 670 donors were re-analyzed and high-resolution HLA genotyping was added so that TCR occurrence patterns could be studied. The later analysis used no new phenotypic data to find candidate immune exposures, relying instead on TCR beta sequences and their occurrence across donors. An earlier analysis of 450 to 750 of the donors used high-throughput TCR beta sequencing to judge whether each TCR beta V gene segment behaved as functional or pseudogenic. Alongside the repertoire data, information on donor age, sex, ethnicity and CMV serostatus was compiled. A later genetic analysis took genome-wide SNP genotypes for about 65% of the 666 donors and used that subset as a discovery cohort. All discovery cohort repertoires had been generated on a single sequencing platform. Both class I and class II loci were covered by HLA typing, at four-digit resolution. The number of donors typed differed by locus, with roughly 620-640 for A, B, C, DRB1 and DQB1, around 500 for DQA1, 600 to 610 for DPA1, and approximately 470 for DPB1. About 5 DR-DQ haplotypes were handled as single units for association and clustering, since linkage in the cohort was strong. On average, over 200,000 unique TCR beta nucleotide sequences were sequenced per donor among some 430 genotyped donors of the cohort, with around 19% of those sequences being non-productive.

In total, approximately 700 healthy bone marrow donors made up the cohort. At the time of sampling, every cohort member was nominally healthy, though immune exposures that went unrecorded were likely present. The donor was CMV seropositive and was included in the group of 300 or so seropositive cohort members. A peripheral blood sample was provided by each donor, and peripheral blood mononuclear cells were used for TCR beta sequencing. Genomic DNA extraction from the blood cell samples was performed with the Qiagen DNeasy Blood Extraction Kit. Findings and caveats that apply to the study as a whole: The authors suggested that the approach could potentially be generalized to other disease states and immunological phenotypes. A later analysis found that most CMV-associated TCR beta chains appeared HLA-restricted, with HLA associations seemingly driven largely by CMV exposure. In a later analysis, several top co-occurrence clusters were reported to appear linked to parvovirus B19, influenza, CMV and Epstein-Barr virus. A cluster of highly shared sequence variants was judged likely to represent a technical artifact of the sequencing pipeline. Only TCR beta chains were sequenced in this cohort, and the absence of alpha or paired-chain data limited detectable features. When HLA alleles, especially DR and DQ, strongly co-occurred, attributing TCR associations to individual alleles was difficult. Some IMGT-functional V segments, including TRBV6-2 and TRBV6-3, could not be told apart with the 87-base-pair reads, so those segments were excluded. Compared with equally common non-associated chains, HLA-associated TCR beta chains in a later analysis were more clonally expanded and had lower generation probabilities. For the cohort, immune exposure information was limited to CMV serostatus. Roughly uniform sequencing depth across donors was assumed in presence/absence analyses, although this assumption may not hold. Most TCR sequences were observed very rarely across donors, whereas some public TCRs were present in many individuals. Compared with the approximately 600-donor mean, donors in an Asian-associated ancestry cluster had fewer N-insertions in productive TCRs, according to a later genetic analysis. Linkage disequilibrium might explain the correlated functional status among segregating V segments, but an unknown experimental factor could not be ruled out. An association between a missense DCLRE1C variant and V-gene and J-gene trimming of TCR beta chains was found in a later genetic analysis and replicated in an independent cohort. HLA typing was unavailable for some donors at each locus, so association tests used only the typed subset. Cytomegalovirus status was reported to be diagnosed by the classifier with high specificity and sensitivity in both the original and validation cohorts. In a later analysis, TCR association rates were found to vary across HLA loci, with the most associated TCRs seen for DRB1 alleles and the fewest for HLA-C alleles. In vitro tests confirmed that a few of the cytomegalovirus-associated TCR beta chains recognize cytomegalovirus antigens. A total of about 150 TCR beta chains were listed by the study as associated with cytomegalovirus. Because counts were too low, around 17 rarely observed V segments, including chromosome 9 orphons, were left out of the earlier analysis of about 620 of the donors. Broadly in line with IMGT annotations, most TCR beta V segments showed up in productive rearrangements about 90% or about 30% of the time in an earlier analysis of roughly 590 of the donors. At a false discovery rate of 0.05, a later analysis linked under 20,000 TCR beta sequences to specific HLA alleles. A further reported finding was that TCR beta sequences accurately predicted the HLA-A and HLA-B alleles for most subjects in the first cohort.

The rearrangement joined TRBV12-2 to TRBJ2-1; the table's D call, TRBD1, has no DNA check behind it. TRBV12-2 is a recognized pseudogene. This receptor was obtained from a man aged 18 to 35 in good health and CMV-seropositive. What was sequenced was PBMCs. The CDR3 protein is CASRLEDRDNEQFF. The DNA reads TGTGCAAGTCGCTTAGAGGACAGAGACAATGAGCAGTTCTTC.